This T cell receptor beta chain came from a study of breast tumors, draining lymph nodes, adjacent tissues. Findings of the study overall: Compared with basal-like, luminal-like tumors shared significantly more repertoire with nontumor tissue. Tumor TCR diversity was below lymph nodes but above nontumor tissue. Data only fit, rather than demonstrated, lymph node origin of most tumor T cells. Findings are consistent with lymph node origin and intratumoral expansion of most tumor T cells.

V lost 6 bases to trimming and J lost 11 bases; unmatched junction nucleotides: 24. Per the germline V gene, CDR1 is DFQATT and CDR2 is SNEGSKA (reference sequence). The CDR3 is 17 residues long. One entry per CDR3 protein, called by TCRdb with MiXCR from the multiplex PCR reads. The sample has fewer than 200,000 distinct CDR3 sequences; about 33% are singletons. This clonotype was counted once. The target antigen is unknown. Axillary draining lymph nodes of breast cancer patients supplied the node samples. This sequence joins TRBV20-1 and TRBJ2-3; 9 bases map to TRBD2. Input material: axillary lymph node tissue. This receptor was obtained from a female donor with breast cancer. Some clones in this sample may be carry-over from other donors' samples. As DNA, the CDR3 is TGCAGTGCCCGGATTCGACTAGCGGAAACCATCACAAATATGCAGTATTTT. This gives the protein CSARIRLAETITNMQYF.